The 22 T cell receptor beta chains presented below share a single source sample, sequenced in a study of T cell responses to AZD1222 COVID-19 vaccine. TCRdb keeps only in-frame clones here, not all; method: immunoSEQ multiplex PCR. The sample records fewer than 70,000 clones, approximately 92% being singletons. The sequenced sample was peripheral blood, obtained 28 days after the second AZD1222 dose. The receptors originated from an adult who received the AZD1222 COVID-19 vaccine.

V is TRBV6-5 and J is TRBJ2-3; no clear D. Trimming cost V 5 bases and J 3 bases, with 12 bases left between them. This CDR3 is 14 amino acids long. The germline CDR1 and CDR2 sequences are MNHEY and SVGAGI. The CDR3 DNA sequence: TGTGCCAGCAGTCCTTCTCAGGCTACAGATACGCAGTATTTT. Translation gives CASSPSQATDTQYF.

The chain carries TRBV6-4 and TRBJ2-1, with 10 nucleotides matching TRBD2. J gave up 12 bases and V 0 bases, and 5 bases lay outside the gene matches. CDR3 length: 14 residues. In germline, CDR1 is MRHNA, CDR2 SNTAGT. The CDR3 DNA reads TGTGCCAGCAGTGACTCGATAGCTAGCGGGGGGCAGTTCTTC. It is translated as CASSDSIASGGQFF.

CDR3 sequence: CASSQEGGAGNQPQHF. The CDR3 DNA reads as TGCGCCAGCAGCCAAGAGGGGGGCGCGGGCAATCAGCCCCAGCATTTT. This chain uses TRBV4-1 with TRBJ1-5; TRBD1 might be the D (6 bases). Between the trimmed V and J ends, which lost 0 bases and 2 bases, there was a span of 11 bases. CDR1 is MGHRA, CDR2 YSYEKL, per germline. The CDR3 length is 16 residues.

The chain is built from TRBV5-6 and TRBJ2-2; either TRBD1 or TRBD2 may fit D (5 bases each). V lost 5 bases to trimming and J lost 5 bases, with 16 bases between them. There are 15 residues in the CDR3. Germline loops: CDR1 SGHDT, CDR2 YYEEEE. CDR3 residues: CASRSGSRRTGELFF. The CDR3 region has the DNA TGTGCCAGCAGATCAGGGAGTCGGAGGACCGGGGAGCTGTTTTTT.

This sequence joins TRBV5-6 and TRBJ2-5, with 9 nucleotides matching TRBD1. The length of the CDR3 is 16 residues. The germline V gene encodes CDR1 SGHDT and CDR2 YYEEEE. The trim removed 4 bases at V and 7 bases at J, leaving 14 bases unmatched. The CDR3 here is CASSILGQGLEWTQYF. The CDR3 DNA reads TGTGCCAGCAGCATACTGGGACAGGGACTTGAGTGGACCCAGTACTTC.

The chain joins TRBV28 to TRBJ1-2, with D maybe TRBD1 (6 bases). The CDR3 spans 11 residues. The germline gives CDR1 MDHEN, CDR2 SYDVKM. The germline V and J ends were trimmed by 8 bases and 7 bases, with 11 bases remaining between them. This chain's CDR3 is CASQDRIGYTF. CDR3 DNA: TGTGCCAGCCAAGACAGGATTGGCTACACCTTC.

The chain employs TRBV3-1 (or the pseudogene TRBV3-2) and TRBJ2-7; D is uncertain. V lost 5 bases and J lost 0, with 8 bases in between. CDR1 is LGHDT and CDR2 is YNNKEL in the germline V gene (reference sequence). The CDR3 consists of 13 residues. CDR3 sequence (DNA): TGTGCCAGCAGCAAGACAACCTCCTACGAGCAGTACTTC. Protein sequence: CASSKTTSYEQYF.

The rearrangement uses TRBV5-3 and TRBJ1-1; D unclear. TRBV5-3 is an ORF; its function is uncertain. The CDR3 runs to 15 residues. V was pared by 4 bases and J by 4 bases, with 17 bases between. The CDR3 DNA reads as TGTGCCAGAAGCCTGGATGGGGAGTGGAGCACTGAAGCTTTCTTT. As protein: CARSLDGEWSTEAFF.

The chain uses TRBV11-3 and TRBJ2-7, with D perhaps TRBD1 (5 bases). The germline V gene encodes CDR1 SGHNT and CDR2 YENEEA. Between the trimmed V and J ends, which lost 5 bases and 3 bases, there was a span of 17 bases. The CDR3 covers 15 residues. The CDR3 here is CASSQGNGRNYEQYF. The CDR3 DNA sequence: TGTGCCAGCAGCCAGGGAAACGGGCGGAACTACGAGCAGTACTTC.

The CDR3 DNA reads as TGTGCCAGTAGTATACAGGGCGCAGATACGCAGTATTTT. Translating gives CASSIQGADTQYF. The chain couples TRBV19 to TRBJ2-3, with D possibly being TRBD1 (5 bases). This CDR3 spans 13 amino acids. V was cut by 2 bases and J by 4 bases, with 7 bases left in between. Looked up from germline, CDR1 is LNHDA and CDR2 is SQIVND (reference sequence).

A single count supports this clone. The V and J genes are TRBV27 and TRBJ1-5; D not certain. V dropped 4 bases and J dropped 2 bases, with 24 bases sitting between them. Germline V gene sequence: CDR1 MNHEY, CDR2 SMNVEV (reference sequence). CDR3 length equals 19 residues. The CDR3 region has the DNA TGTGCCAGCAGTTCTAAGGCGCAGAGGAGCGACAAGGGCAATCAGCCCCAGCATTTT. It codes for CASSSKAQRSDKGNQPQHF.

CDR3 sequence: CASSQMRYEQYF. The CDR3 bases are TGTGCCAGCAGCCAAATGAGGTACGAGCAGTACTTC. This chain joins TRBV3-1 (or the pseudogene TRBV3-2) and TRBJ2-7; D uncertain. In germline, CDR1 is LGHDT, CDR2 YNNKEL (reference sequence). There are 12 residues in the CDR3. V lost 2 bases and J lost 4, with 6 bases in between.

This chain links TRBV27 with TRBJ1-1, with TRBD1 identical over 9 bases. The CDR3 covers 18 residues. V shed 2 bases and J 0 bases; nucleotides not matched to a gene: 10. Germline V gives CDR1 MNHEY, CDR2 SMNVEV (reference sequence). The CDR3 DNA reads TGTGCCAGCAGTTTAAAAATGACAGGGGGGCCCATGAACACTGAAGCTTTCTTT. Translation gives CASSLKMTGGPMNTEAFF.

CDR3 nucleotides: TGTGCCACCGCGCTAGCGGGAGGTTCTTACACCGGGGAGCTGTTTTTT. Protein product: CATALAGGSYTGELFF. This chain joins TRBV19 and TRBJ2-2, with 11 bases fitting TRBD2. Unmatched junction bases numbered 10, after V lost 10 bases and J lost 3 bases. The germline V gene has CDR1 LNHDA and CDR2 SQIVND (reference sequence). This CDR3 has 16 residues.

The gene calls are TRBV5-1 and TRBJ2-7; 9 nucleotides agree with TRBD2. Germline CDR1 is SGHRS and CDR2 is YFSETQ. The V segment lost 4 bases and the J segment 3 bases; nucleotides outside the gene matches: 5. The CDR3 loop spans 14 amino acids. CDR3 in amino acids: CASSLAGLIYEQYF. In DNA form, the CDR3 reads TGCGCCAGCAGCCTAGCGGGACTCATCTACGAGCAGTACTTC. Full variable domain (outside the CDR3, taken from reference TRBV5-1 and TRBJ2-7): KAGVTQTPRYLIKTRGQQVTLSCSPISGHRSVSWYQQTPGQGLQFLFEYFSETQRNKGNFPGRFSGRQFSNSRSEMNVSTLELGDSALYLCASSLAGLIYEQYFGPGTRLTVT.

This clone was counted a single time. The chain has TRBV5-1 and TRBJ2-3; D may correspond to TRBD1 or TRBD2 (6 bases each). CDR3 size: 14 residues. Germline CDR1 reads SGHRS; CDR2 reads YFSETQ. V lost 7 bases, J lost 5 bases, and 17 bases lay in between. The CDR3 nucleotides are TGCGCCAGCGAGCTAACCGGGGGCCTAGATACGCAGTATTTT. Translation gives CASELTGGLDTQYF.

The chain couples TRBV6-5 to TRBJ1-2; TRBD1 matches 9 bases. The CDR3 runs to 14 residues. Germline values: CDR1 MNHEY, CDR2 SVGAGI. The trim removed 6 bases at V and 3 bases at J, leaving 5 bases unmatched. The CDR3 reads CASRKGQGDYGYTF. CDR3 nucleotides: TGTGCCAGCAGAAAGGGACAGGGTGACTATGGCTACACCTTC.

This rearrangement joins TRBV4-3 to TRBJ1-2, with D perhaps TRBD1 (5 bases). Trimming cost V 4 bases and J 0 bases, with 9 bases left between them. This CDR3 is built from 14 residues. CDR1 LGHNA and CDR2 YSLEER come from the germline V gene. The CDR3 region is CASSRDRANYGYTF. In DNA, the CDR3 is TGCGCCAGCAGCCGGGACCGAGCTAACTATGGCTACACCTTC.

The chain is built from TRBV9 and TRBJ2-1; D possibly matches TRBD1 or TRBD2 (6 bases each). CDR1 is SGDLS and CDR2 is YYNGEE in the germline V gene. The germline V and J ends were trimmed by 3 bases and 4 bases, with 8 bases remaining between them. CDR3 length: 13 residues. CDR3 amino acids: CASSGGAYNEQFF. The CDR3 DNA is TGTGCCAGCAGCGGGGGGGCTTACAATGAGCAGTTCTTC.

The V call is TRBV4-1, the J call TRBJ1-5, with 8 bases lining up with TRBD1. The germline gives CDR1 MGHRA, CDR2 YSYEKL. J was trimmed by 5 bases and V by 3 bases; bases with no gene match: 6. CDR3 length: 15 amino acids. The CDR3 loop is CASSQGTGGDQPQHF. In DNA form, the CDR3 reads TGCGCCAGCAGCCAGGGAACAGGGGGTGATCAGCCCCAGCATTTT.

The chain employs TRBV5-3 and TRBJ2-2; no definite D call. TRBV5-3 is recorded as an ORF, its role being uncertain. The CDR3 has 14 residues. V lost 6 bases, J lost 5 bases, and 14 bases lay in between. CDR3 loop: CARKSGLRTGELFF. CDR3 bases: TGTGCCAGAAAGTCGGGTTTGAGAACCGGGGAGCTGTTTTTT.

The chain employs TRBV14 and TRBJ2-2; D may be TRBD2 (6 bases). V lost 6 bases and J lost 3, with 17 bases in between. The CDR3 spans 16 residues. Germline values: CDR1 SGHDN, CDR2 FVKESK. The CDR3 reads CASSMVFTSYTGELFF. The CDR3 DNA reads TGTGCCAGCAGTATGGTCTTTACTAGCTACACCGGGGAGCTGTTTTTT.